The rows below give T cell receptor beta chains drawn from one sample of a study of PD-1 blockade in mismatch repair-deficient tumors. The repertoire was sequenced with immunoSEQ multiplex PCR; TCRdb's copy has only in-frame clones and lacks some. The sample carries around 100,000 clones, about three quarters recorded once. This sample comprised peripheral blood, obtained about 13 months after starting pembrolizumab. The receptors originated from an adult with mismatch repair-deficient cancer. Both conserved end residues are trimmed from each CDR3.

V gene: TRBV18; J gene: TRBJ1-2; CDR3 protein: ASSLGQDEGGYT
V gene: TRBV27; J gene: TRBJ2-7; CDR3 protein: ASSFKPYPPYEQY
V gene: TRBV5-1; J gene: TRBJ2-7; CDR3 protein: ASSLDTGQYEQY
V gene: TRBV11-2; J gene: TRBJ1-5; CDR3 protein: ASSSEGDVNQPQH
V gene: TRBV7-6; J gene: TRBJ1-1; CDR3 protein: ASSFGGGTEAF
V gene: TRBV9; J gene: TRBJ2-1; CDR3 protein: ASSVEGRADNEQF
V gene: TRBV11-1; J gene: TRBJ2-7; CDR3 protein: ASSLFPGRAYEQY
V gene: TRBV6-6; J gene: TRBJ2-3; CDR3 protein: ASSYSRGPDTQY
V gene: TRBV27; J gene: TRBJ2-7; CDR3 protein: ASSPHSQLAAYEQY
V gene: TRBV2; J gene: TRBJ1-1; CDR3 protein: ASSSSGGDTEAF
V gene: TRBV19; J gene: TRBJ2-1; CDR3 protein: ASSIPGLAGPYNEQF
V gene: TRBV4-2; J gene: TRBJ1-5; CDR3 protein: ASSQGTGRPPQH
V gene: TRBV5-1; J gene: TRBJ2-7; CDR3 protein: ASSLGLAEDYEQY
V gene: TRBV7-8; J gene: TRBJ2-7; CDR3 protein: ASISRDRAYEQY
V gene: TRBV7-9; J gene: TRBJ2-2; CDR3 protein: ASSLVGELF
V gene: TRBV18; J gene: TRBJ2-3; CDR3 protein: ASSQLAGTSTDTQY
V gene: TRBV27; J gene: TRBJ2-1; CDR3 protein: ASNPRAGLAGYNEQF
V gene: TRBV11-2; J gene: TRBJ1-3; CDR3 protein: ASSLSGGRRPGNTIY
V gene: TRBV7-9; J gene: TRBJ2-1; CDR3 protein: ASSSRRADNEQF
V gene: TRBV7-3; J gene: TRBJ2-7; CDR3 protein: ASSLGLAGEISYEQY
V gene: TRBV5-1; J gene: TRBJ1-1; CDR3 protein: ASSLGTGNTEAF
V gene: TRBV27; J gene: TRBJ2-2; CDR3 protein: ASSSGQHTGELF
V gene: TRBV2; J gene: TRBJ1-2; CDR3 protein: ASKALGGAGYT